This is a list of T cell receptor beta chains from one sample in a study of regulatory T cells in long-lasting Graves disease. In TCRdb, the multiplex PCR reads were re-called with MiXCR into one record per CDR3 protein. The profile shows 350,000 to 500,000 distinct CDR3 sequences, 14% of them singletons. These records were also assigned to another study, of T cells in Graves' hyperthyroidism and ophthalmopathy.

The specimen comprised peripheral blood mononuclear cells (PBMCs), sampled at new diagnosis, from a patient treated with antithyroid drugs. These receptors all come from a woman aged 45-65 years with Graves disease. Each CDR3 is given with its conserved first and last residue. The D gene is left open where the match is weak. Clone size is not always given. Where it is, it says once, few, many or a class for expanded clones.

V gene,J gene,D gene,clone size,CDR3 DNA,CDR3 protein
TRBV28,TRBJ2-2,TRBD2,few,TGTGCCAGCAGTGCCGCCCCACTAGCGGGACTCACCGGGGAGCTGTTTTTT,CASSAAPLAGLTGELFF
TRBV5-1,TRBJ1-4,TRBD1,many,TGCGCCAGCAGCCCGGGACAGGAAAATGAAAAACTGTTTTTT,CASSPGQENEKLFF
TRBV7-8,TRBJ2-2,NA,many,TGTGCCAGCAGCTTAGGGGGGCTAGCGGTTACCGGGGAGCTGTTTTTT,CASSLGGLAVTGELFF
TRBV4-1,TRBJ2-1,TRBD2,NA,TGCGCCAGCAGCCATCCCCTAGCGAGCGGGAGCTACAATGAGCAGTTCTTC,CASSHPLASGSYNEQFF
TRBV7-8,TRBJ2-7,TRBD2,many,TGTGCCAGCAGCCTTGGGACTAGCGGAATTACCTACGAGCAGTACTTC,CASSLGTSGITYEQYF
TRBV4-1,TRBJ1-1,NA,few,TGCGCCAGCAGCCAACAGGACAAAGCCCTGACTGAAGCTTTCTTT,CASSQQDKALTEAFF
TRBV6-1,TRBJ2-3,TRBD1,NA,TGTGCCAGCAGTGACACCGGCAGGGGGCAGAGAGATACGCAGTATTTT,CASSDTGRGQRDTQYF
TRBV28,TRBJ1-2,NA,NA,TGTGCCAGCAGTGACAGCGGTGGCTACACCTTC,CASSDSGGYTF
TRBV5-1,TRBJ1-4,NA,few,TGCGCCAGCAGCCCAGACAACCGGCTTGAAAAACTGTTTTTT,CASSPDNRLEKLFF
TRBV7-9,TRBJ1-4,TRBD1,few,TGTGCCAGCAGCTCATCACGGGCAGGGGGTGCAACTAATGAAAAACTGTTTTTT,CASSSSRAGGATNEKLFF
TRBV4-1,TRBJ2-1,TRBD2,few,TGCGCCAGCAGCACCCGAAACGCTTGGACTAGCGCCGACAATGAGCAGTTCTTC,CASSTRNAWTSADNEQFF
TRBV5-1,TRBJ2-2,TRBD1,NA,TGCGCCAGCAGCCAGGGGGCCGGGGAGCTGTGTTTT,CASSQGAGELCF
TRBV19,TRBJ2-2,NA,few,TGTGCCAGTAGGGGGGAGACAGTCGCGAACACCGGGGAGCTGTTTTTT,CASRGETVANTGELFF
TRBV30,TRBJ1-2,TRBD1,many,TGTGCCTGGAGAAGGAACAGGGGTGGCTACACCTTC,CAWRRNRGGYTF
TRBV11-2,TRBJ2-3,TRBD2,many,TGTGCCAGCAGCTTAGATCCCCGTGAAGGGGCGGGAGGACGCACAGATACGCAGTATTTT,CASSLDPREGAGGRTDTQYF
TRBV29-1,TRBJ1-4,NA,NA,TGCAGCGTTTTTAGGGGGAATAATGAAAAACTGTTTTTT,CSVFRGNNEKLFF
TRBV2,TRBJ1-2,NA,many,TGTGCCAGCAGATCCCGGGACAACTACACCTTC,CASRSRDNYTF
TRBV2,TRBJ2-7,NA,NA,TGTGCCAGCACGCGGCAATCTCGCGAGCAGTACTTC,CASTRQSREQYF
TRBV12-5,TRBJ2-2,NA,NA,TGTGCTAGTGCCGCGGGTTTTGGGAATTCAGGGGAGCTGTTTTTT,CASAAGFGNSGELFF
TRBV10-3,TRBJ2-7,TRBD2,NA,TGTGCCATCAGTGCCCGGACTAGCGGGACCTACGAGCAGTACTTC,CAISARTSGTYEQYF
TRBV5-5,TRBJ2-1,NA,many,TGCGCCAGCAGTTCTGGTTCTGGTGAGCAGTTCTTC,CASSSGSGEQFF
TRBV5-8,TRBJ1-5,NA,NA,TGTGCCAGCACCCCACGCGACACATTCTTTGTAAGGCCCCAGCATTTT,CASTPRDTFFVRPQHF
TRBV9,TRBJ2-5,NA,many,TGTGCCAGCAGCGTAGGGGGGATGGAAGAGACCCAGTACTTC,CASSVGGMEETQYF
TRBV6-1,TRBJ1-1,TRBD1,many,TGTGCCAGCAGTGACTTACAGGGGCTGGGGACTGAAGCTTTCTTT,CASSDLQGLGTEAFF
TRBV19,TRBJ2-3,TRBD1,NA,TGTGCCAGTAGGGACAGGGGGATAGATACGCAGTATTTT,CASRDRGIDTQYF
TRBV2,TRBJ1-6,TRBD1,NA,TGTGCCAGCTTTCGGACAGGGGGCCCTTCACCCCTCCACTTT,CASFRTGGPSPLHF
TRBV9,TRBJ2-3,TRBD2,many,TGTGCCAGCAGCGCCGGGACTAGCGGGAGTAGAGCAGATACGCAGTATTTT,CASSAGTSGSRADTQYF
TRBV5-6,TRBJ2-1,NA,NA,TGTGCCAGCAGCCGATTAGCCAATGAGCAGTTCTTC,CASSRLANEQFF
TRBV4-1,TRBJ2-1,NA,NA,TGCGCCAGCAGCCAAAGGTCAGGGGACTTCGGGAATGAGCAGTTCTTC,CASSQRSGDFGNEQFF
TRBV5-1,TRBJ1-4,NA,many,TGCGCCAGCAGCTTGGACCCAGTAGGCTTGGGTACTAATGAAAAACTGTTTTTT,CASSLDPVGLGTNEKLFF
TRBV14,TRBJ1-4,NA,few,TGTGCCAGCGCCCGAGGAGAGGCCAGGAAACTGTTTTTT,CASARGEARKLFF
TRBV30,TRBJ1-5,TRBD1,few,TGTGCCTGGAGTAGGACAGGGGGGAATCAGCCCCAGCATTTT,CAWSRTGGNQPQHF
TRBV30,TRBJ2-7,TRBD2,NA,TGTGCCTGGAGTGGCGGGGCTAGCGGGGCCTACGAGCAGTACTTC,CAWSGGASGAYEQYF
TRBV6-1,TRBJ1-5,NA,few,TGTGCCAGCAGAAGGGGGTTGGGGCTGCCCCAGCATTTT,CASRRGLGLPQHF
TRBV28,TRBJ2-7,NA,many,TGTGCCAGCAGTTTTTTGCTGGGGGACGTCGGTAGGAAATCCTACGAGCAGTACTTC,CASSFLLGDVGRKSYEQYF
TRBV6-1,TRBJ2-4,TRBD1,few,TGTGCCAGCAGATGGACAGGGGCGATTCAGTACTTC,CASRWTGAIQYF
TRBV28,TRBJ1-2,NA,many,TGTGCCAGCAGCCCCGACCCGACAGTGATCTATGGCTACACCTTC,CASSPDPTVIYGYTF
TRBV5-1,TRBJ2-3,TRBD2,NA,TGCGCCAGCAGCTATCAAGGCGGGACTATCGGCATGGGATATACGCAGTATTTT,CASSYQGGTIGMGYTQYF
TRBV28,TRBJ2-2,NA,NA,TGTGCCAGTTTAGGGGGGCGGACCGGGGAGCTGTTTTTT,CASLGGRTGELFF
TRBV27,TRBJ2-6,TRBD1,many,TGTGCCAGCAGTCCATGGGGACAGGCAACGTCTGGGGCCAACGTCCTGACTTTC,CASSPWGQATSGANVLTF
TRBV3-1,TRBJ2-5,NA,NA,TGTGCCAGCAGCCAAGATTACCCGGGTGGAGAGACCCAGTACTTC,CASSQDYPGGETQYF
TRBV25-1,TRBJ2-5,TRBD2,NA,TGTGCCAGCAGTGAATACCTAGCGGGAGTTGATGAGACCCAGTACTTC,CASSEYLAGVDETQYF
TRBV12-3/TRBV12-4,TRBJ2-7,NA,many,TGTGCCAGCAAAACACACTCGACCCTCTCCGAGCAGTACTTC,CASKTHSTLSEQYF
TRBV28,TRBJ1-4,TRBD1,few,TGTGCCAGCAGTAAAGGAGGGACAGGGGCTGAAAAACTGTTTTTT,CASSKGGTGAEKLFF
TRBV10-1,TRBJ2-7,NA,few,TGCGCCAGCAGTGACTCCGTCCGGGGAACCTACGAGCAGTACTTC,CASSDSVRGTYEQYF
TRBV3-1,TRBJ2-5,NA,many,TGTGCCAGCAGCCAAGACGCCCGGACCCCCCTGTGGGAGACCCAGTACTTC,CASSQDARTPLWETQYF
TRBV2,TRBJ2-2,TRBD1,many,TGTGCCAGCAGCAAACAGGGGGCGCAAACCGGGGAGCTGTTTTTT,CASSKQGAQTGELFF
TRBV5-1,TRBJ2-7,NA,few,TGCGCCAGCAGCTTGGGTGTTAGCGCAACCTACGAGCAGTACTTC,CASSLGVSATYEQYF
TRBV5-1,TRBJ2-1,NA,many,TGCGCCAGCAGCTTGGTGACAGACAATGAGCAGTTCTTC,CASSLVTDNEQFF
TRBV19,TRBJ2-7,TRBD1,few,TGTGCCAGTAGTCTCGGAACAGGGGGCTTCTACGAGCAGTACTTC,CASSLGTGGFYEQYF
TRBV2,TRBJ1-6,TRBD1,NA,TGTGCCAGCAGTGCATCGACAGGGAGTGGTAATTCACCCCTCCACTTT,CASSASTGSGNSPLHF
TRBV6-1,TRBJ2-7,TRBD1,few,TGTGCCAGCACCCCGCACAGGGGGGTAGTGCGAGACTTC,CASTPHRGVVRDF
TRBV7-2,TRBJ2-1,TRBD1,NA,TGTGCCAGCAGCACTAACTCGGCGGGACAGGGATACGGCAATGAGCAGTTCTTC,CASSTNSAGQGYGNEQFF
TRBV4-2,TRBJ2-7,TRBD1,NA,TGTGCCAGCAGCCAAGGGACAGGTGGTACCTACGAGCAGTACTTC,CASSQGTGGTYEQYF